This TCR beta chain was sequenced during a study of shared clonotypes between healthy human individuals (dated by TCRdb to the early 2020s). A note on the overall study: Three men and a couple of women, aged 18 to 49 years, made up the cohort. Blood TCR repertoires of a handful of healthy adults were deeply sequenced to estimate repertoire size and the extent of clonotype sharing between individuals. To increase sequencing depth and limit assay-specific biases, TCR repertoire library preparation and sequencing were carried out by different laboratories using diverse techniques. Between about 0.85 and 8.9 billion PBMCs per donor were obtained by leukapheresis. Broad study findings and their caveats: Sampling was restricted to blood, and TCR repertoires in tissues likely differ from the TCR repertoires found in blood. Based on pairwise subsampling, the degree of clonotype sharing among donors was expected to be affected by sequencing depth. Because the study included a small number of donors, the genetic and exposure-history diversity represented was limited.

Healthy HIV-negative adults with no recently reported acute infections or vaccinations were included as donors. Every donor was a Caucasian adult residing in Nashville, Tennessee, USA. For unsorted samples, tens of millions of PBMCs were counted, and genomic DNA was extracted using the QIAamp DNA Blood Mini kit. After blood collection by leukapheresis, PBMCs were isolated using Ficoll-Histopaque density gradient centrifugation and then cryopreserved in the vapor phase of liquid nitrogen. Using the deep immunoSEQ assay, multiplex PCR amplified TCR CDR3 regions from genomic DNA. Genomic DNA extracted from each cell subset was distributed evenly over all wells of several immunoSEQ 96-well plates, and each plate served as one replicate. For unsorted PBMC, around 0.3 ug genomic DNA, equal to 25,000 to 35,000 T cell genomes, was loaded into each replicate PCR. Ten immunoSEQ deep assay plates were used to sequence unsorted PBMC genomic DNA. Purified libraries were quantified with a Qubit 3.0 fluorometer, sized on a Bioanalyzer 2100, and re-quantified with the KAPA Library Quantification kit. Every immunoSEQ 96-well plate was sequenced on a dedicated single-read 150-cycle Illumina NextSeq 550 flow cell. On the study's bioinformatics: Because only junctional sequences without quality scores were contained in the immunoSEQ output, filtering matching that applied to full-length reads could not be performed. Sequences were annotated with PyIR, a Python wrapper for IgBLAST v1.9, using IMGT germline references to assign V/J genes and CDR3. Any read was removed if the V/J assignment was weak (E-value above 1e-6), the CDR3 was missing, or the read contained stop codons, out-of-frame junctions, or ambiguous translated residues. V3J clonotypes were defined by identical inferred V gene, J gene, and CDR3 amino acid sequence. Percentage overlap between repertoires was computed as shared unique clonotypes divided by the size of the smaller repertoire. Three approaches were used to assess repertoire richness: RTK rarefaction, the Chao1 estimator, and Recon v2.1 estimates of unobserved clonotypes. In TCRdb, the immuneACCESS table is reduced to in-frame sequences with V and J assigned. These tables do not hold every clone; where another copy was compared, an unresolved V gene accounts for under half, and the others remain unexplained. Clone size and V and J calls were adopted from that table, with D and trimming inferred from the DNA. The table for this sample lists approximately 510,000 clones; 70% to 80% of them were counted only once. Jointly, the top ten make up about an eighth of the sample.

Of note for this clone: There is no known antigen for this receptor. No base-level quality is on record; no much larger clone is a single base apart.

Trimming leaves V shorter by 6 bases and J shorter by 4 bases, with the junction holding 3 bases beyond the gene matches. The germline V gene encodes CDR1 SNHLY and CDR2 FYNNEI. From cysteine to phenylalanine, the CDR3 is 14 amino acids long. CDR3 DNA only is kept here, 42 bases in frame from base 1. The sequenced material came from PBMCs. The chain joins TRBV2 to TRBJ2-3, with TRBD1 identical over 11 junction bases. The source is a woman in her forties in good health. Some clones in this sample may be carry-over from other donors' samples. The CDR3 has the sequence CASSGTGGADTQYF. The bases are TGTGCCAGCAGCGGGACAGGGGGGGCAGATACGCAGTATTTT.